The clone carrying this T cell receptor (beta chain) was seen at least ten times. Its antigen is as yet unknown. This sample is part of a study of T cells in Graves' hyperthyroidism and ophthalmopathy. It was RNA transcripts that yielded the amplified TCR beta CDR3 regions. An initial round of RT-PCR targeting the TCR CDR3 relied on the HTBI primer set. Using its own MiXCR run on the multiplex PCR reads, TCRdb lists one record per CDR3 protein. The data contain hundreds of thousands of distinct CDR3 sequences, roughly 14% of them singletons. Overall study results and limits: Most clonotypes expanded in thyroid above 0.001 were likewise present in blood.

At least 3 on the Clinical Activity Score was recorded for ophthalmopathy patients, who also had NOSPECS grade at least 4 and duration under 3 months. Losses at the gene ends were 0 bases for V and 4 bases for J; bases not matched to a gene: 2. The germline V gene encodes CDR1 GTSNPN and CDR2 SVGIG (reference sequence). CDR3 length: 13 residues. The chain carries TRBV30 and TRBJ2-7; 8 bases map to TRBD1. Input material: blood. The TCR originated in a woman in her thirties or forties with Graves' ophthalmopathy. Written as DNA, the CDR3 is TGTGCCTGGAGTGTAGGGACAGGATACGAGCAGTACTTC. The encoded protein is CAWSVGTGYEQYF.